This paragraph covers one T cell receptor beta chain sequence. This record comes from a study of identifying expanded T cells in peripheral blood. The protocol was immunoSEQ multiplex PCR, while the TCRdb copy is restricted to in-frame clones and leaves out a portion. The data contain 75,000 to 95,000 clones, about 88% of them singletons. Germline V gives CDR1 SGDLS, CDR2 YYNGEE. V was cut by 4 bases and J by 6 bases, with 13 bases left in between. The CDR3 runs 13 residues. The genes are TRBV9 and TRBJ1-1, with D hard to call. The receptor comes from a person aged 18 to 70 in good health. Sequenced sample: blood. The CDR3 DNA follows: TGTGCCAGCAGCCCTCGCCCTGCGTCTGAAGCTTTCTTT. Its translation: CASSPRPASEAFF.